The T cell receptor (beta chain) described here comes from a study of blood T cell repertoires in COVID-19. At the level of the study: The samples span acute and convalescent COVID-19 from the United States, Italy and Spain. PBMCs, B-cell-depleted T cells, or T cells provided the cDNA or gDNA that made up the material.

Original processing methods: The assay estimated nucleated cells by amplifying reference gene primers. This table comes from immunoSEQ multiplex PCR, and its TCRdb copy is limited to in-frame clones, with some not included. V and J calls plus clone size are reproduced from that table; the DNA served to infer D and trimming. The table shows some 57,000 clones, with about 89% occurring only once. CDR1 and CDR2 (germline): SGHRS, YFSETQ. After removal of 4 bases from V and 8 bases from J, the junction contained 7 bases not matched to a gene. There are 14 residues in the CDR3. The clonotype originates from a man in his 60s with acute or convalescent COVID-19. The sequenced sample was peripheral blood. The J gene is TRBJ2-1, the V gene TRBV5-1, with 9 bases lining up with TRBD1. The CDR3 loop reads CASSPGTGMHEQFF. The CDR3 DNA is TGCGCCAGCAGCCCCGGGACAGGGATGCATGAGCAGTTCTTC.